These 20 T cell receptor beta chains share one sample of origin, sequenced in a study of breast tumors, draining lymph nodes, adjacent tissues. Via MiXCR, TCRdb re-called the multiplex PCR reads, giving one row per CDR3 protein. The data hold around 190,000 distinct CDR3 sequences, with roughly a third observed a single time. Breast cancer patients provided tissue from their axillary draining lymph nodes. Sequencing used axillary lymph node tissue. The receptors were gathered from a female donor with breast cancer. Some clones in this sample may be carry-over from other donors' samples.

This clonotype was picked up many times. This may be a read error: a much more frequent sequence differs by one nucleotide. The DNA of the CDR3 is TGTGCCAGCAGTCGACTGACAGGTGTCTACGAGCAGTACTTC. Its protein is CASSRLTGVYEQYF. The chain carries TRBV7-8 and TRBJ2-7; a possible D gene is TRBD1 (6 bases). V dropped 6 bases and J dropped 3 bases, with 15 bases sitting between them. Germline V CDR1 and CDR2: SGHVS, FQNEAQ. This CDR3 spans 14 amino acids.

V is TRBV5-6 and J is TRBJ1-5, with D perhaps matching TRBD1 (6 bases). CDR3 length: 16 amino acids. Germline V lookup: CDR1 SGHDT, CDR2 YYEEEE. Trimming left V 1 base short and J 5 bases short, with 16 bases between. This chain's CDR3 is CASSLSTSRGDQPQHF. The CDR3 coding sequence is TGTGCCAGCAGCTTGAGTACCTCCAGGGGAGATCAGCCCCAGCATTTT.

As for this clonotype: This sequence may be a read error, since a much larger clone differs from it by one base. The DNA of the CDR3 is TGTGCTAGTATTGGGTTAGGGCACACGCTCTACGAGCAGTGCTTC. Amino acids: CASIGLGHTLYEQCF. The chain joins TRBV12-5 to TRBJ2-7, with no clear D. Germline assignment: CDR1 LGHNT and CDR2 FRNRAP. The CDR3 covers 15 residues.

Regarding this clonotype: Being one base from a much bigger clone, this may be a read error. This sequence joins TRBV6-6 and TRBJ2-7; D may be TRBD1 (5 bases). This CDR3 has 15 amino acids. The V and J ends lost 3 bases and 5 bases respectively, with 17 bases between them. Germline V gives CDR1 MNHNY, CDR2 SVGAGI (reference sequence). CDR3 loop: CASSYPWQGKHEQYF. CDR3 in DNA: TGTGCCAGCAGTTATCCATGGCAGGGAAAGCACGAGCAGTACTTC.

This clonotype was recorded at least ten times. V gene TRBV10-1 combines with J gene TRBJ2-1, with a weak D call TRBD2 (9 bases). CDR3 length: 19 residues. The germline gives CDR1 WNHNN, CDR2 SYGVQD (reference sequence). V was clipped by 2 bases and J by 9 bases, with 29 bases between them. CDR3 in amino acids: CASSEAGQGAGGLSAEQFF. As DNA, the CDR3 is TGCGCCAGCAGTGAGGCAGGACAGGGTGCGGGGGGGCTATCGGCTGAGCAGTTCTTC.

This clonotype occurred many times. This chain links TRBV7-9 with TRBJ2-5; no firm D call. The CDR3 has 14 amino acids. From germline, CDR1 is SEHNR and CDR2 FQNEAQ (reference sequence). Trimming removed 5 bases from V and 5 bases from J, with 15 bases in between. The CDR3 spells CASSRNTNRETQYF. The CDR3 nucleotides are TGTGCCAGCAGCCGCAATACTAACCGCGAGACCCAGTACTTC.

In its sample, this clonotype was seen many times. The chain uses TRBV20-1 and TRBJ2-1; 7 positions agree with TRBD2. Trimming removed 2 bases from V and 5 bases from J; junction bases left unmatched: 15. This CDR3 has 17 amino acids. The germline gives CDR1 DFQATT, CDR2 SNEGSKA (reference sequence). DNA for the CDR3: TGCAGTGCTAGATCCCTTAAGGCGGGGGACGACGACAATGAGCAGTTCTTC. Protein: CSARSLKAGDDDNEQFF.

This clonotype has only a few counts. A much larger clonotype is one base distant, so this may be a read error. The rearrangement joins TRBV9 to TRBJ1-2; maybe TRBD1 (6 bases). The CDR3 covers 15 residues. Germline V gives CDR1 SGDLS, CDR2 YYNGEE. As DNA, the CDR3 is TGTGCCAGCAGCCCATCGGGGGGCGGGGGCTATGGCTCCACCTTC. Amino acids: CASSPSGGGGYGSTF.

The chain links TRBV12-3 or TRBV12-4 to TRBJ1-1, with unresolved D. The CDR3 contains 15 residues. CDR3 bases: TGTGCTAGTGGTTCGATGACCACCATGAACACTGAAGCTTTCTTT. It translates to CASGSMTTMNTEAFF.

The rearrangement links TRBV10-3 to TRBJ2-3; 9 bases align to TRBD2. The ends lost 10 bases at V and 4 bases at J; junction bases unmatched: 6. CDR1 and CDR2 (germline): ENHRY, SYGVKD. The CDR3 contains 13 residues. The CDR3 is CATSGGRSDTQYF. The CDR3 DNA reads as TGTGCCACCAGCGGGGGGCGGTCAGATACGCAGTATTTT.

This clonotype has a count of ten or more. The J gene is TRBJ2-7, the V gene TRBV5-8; 10 bases align to TRBD2. Germline loops: CDR1 SGHTS, CDR2 YDEGEE. Trimming cost V 1 base and J 3 bases; bases outside gene matches: 13. The CDR3 runs 18 residues. CDR3 in DNA: TGTGCCAGCAGCTTGTTAGGGACTAGCGTCTCGCGGAACTACGAGCAGTACTTC. This encodes CASSLLGTSVSRNYEQYF.

This clonotype was recorded many times. The chain uses TRBV28 and TRBJ1-6, with a possible D match to TRBD1 (5 bases). The CDR3 totals 11 residues. CDR1 and CDR2 from the germline V gene are MDHEN and SYDVKM. Trimming cost V 5 bases and J 10 bases, with 6 bases left between them. CDR3 coding DNA: TGTGCCAGCAGTGACAGATCACCCCTCCACTTT. It encodes CASSDRSPLHF.

The chain carries TRBV9 and TRBJ1-3; D is uncertain. The germline V gene encodes CDR1 SGDLS and CDR2 YYNGEE. V was shortened by 0 bases and J by 10 bases, with 2 bases between the two germline ends. The CDR3 totals 10 residues. CDR3 DNA sequence: TGTGCCAGCAGCGTAGTAACCATATATTTT. This codes for CASSVVTIYF.

This clonotype was seen more than once but under ten times. The chain recombines TRBV6-1 with TRBJ2-7, with 7 bases that match TRBD1. Trimming cost V 5 bases and J 7 bases; bases outside gene matches: 14. Germline-derived CDR1 and CDR2 are MNHNS and SASEGT. The CDR3 length is 15 residues. Written as DNA, the CDR3 is TGTGCCAGCAGTCGCCCGGGACAGACTTCTAGGGAGCAGTACTTC. Translation gives CASSRPGQTSREQYF.

This clonotype was recorded many times. This rearrangement joins TRBV6-5 to TRBJ1-5, with a tentative D call TRBD1 (5 bases). The germline V and J ends were trimmed by 4 bases and 1 base, with 14 bases remaining between them. CDR3 size: 16 residues. The germline gives CDR1 MNHEY, CDR2 SVGAGI. In nucleotides, the CDR3 is TGTGCCAGCAGTTCGGCCCGGGACGCCAGCAATCAGCCCCAGCATTTT. Translating gives CASSSARDASNQPQHF.

This clonotype came up many times. The chain recombines TRBV24-1 with TRBJ2-7; the D gene is possibly TRBD2 (5 bases). CDR1 is KGHDR, CDR2 SFDVKD, per germline. The CDR3 covers 16 residues. Trimming removed 4 bases at V and 4 bases at J, with 19 bases between. The CDR3 sequence is CATSDRYSATPYEQYF. The CDR3 region has the DNA TGTGCCACCAGTGACCGTTATAGCGCCACTCCGTACGAGCAGTACTTC.

The chain links TRBV18 to TRBJ2-2; 8 nucleotides line up with TRBD1. The CDR3 covers 16 residues. Germline-derived CDR1 and CDR2 are KGHSH and LQKENI. Unmatched junction bases numbered 11, after V lost 4 bases and J lost 7 bases. The CDR3 sequence: CASSLPKDRVHGELFF. The DNA of the CDR3 is TGTGCCAGCTCACTTCCGAAGGACAGGGTGCACGGGGAGCTGTTTTTT.

Notes on this clonotype: A much larger clone lies one base from this, so it may be a read error. The chain employs TRBV5-6 and TRBJ2-5; D call uncertain. Germline assignment: CDR1 SGHDT and CDR2 YYEEEE. V was trimmed by 2 bases and J by 4 bases, leaving 9 bases between them. The length of the CDR3 is 13 residues. The CDR3 protein is CASSFGERETQYF. The CDR3 bases are TGTGCCAGCAGCTTCGGAGAACGAGAGACCCAGTACTTC.

This clonotype was seen many times. The chain couples TRBV20-1 to TRBJ2-1; tentative D call: TRBD2 (5 bases). The CDR3 consists of 16 residues. Trimming pared 5 bases from V and 0 bases from J, leaving 17 bases between. CDR1 and CDR2 from the germline V gene are DFQATT and SNEGSKA (reference sequence). In nucleotides, the CDR3 is TGCAGTGCTGACCGTAGCGAGAAGAGCTCCTACAATGAGCAGTTCTTC. Protein sequence: CSADRSEKSSYNEQFF.

The table lists this clonotype with a count of one. V usage is TRBV6-4 and J usage is TRBJ2-7, with D tentatively TRBD2 (5 bases). With 7 bases removed from V and 2 bases from J, the gap between germline ends came to 27 bases. Germline assignment: CDR1 MRHNA and CDR2 SNTAGT. This CDR3 is built from 18 residues. This chain's CDR3 is CASTPSGPLADSPYEQYF. In DNA form, the CDR3 reads TGTGCCAGCACGCCGAGCGGTCCCCTAGCAGATAGTCCCTACGAGCAGTACTTC.